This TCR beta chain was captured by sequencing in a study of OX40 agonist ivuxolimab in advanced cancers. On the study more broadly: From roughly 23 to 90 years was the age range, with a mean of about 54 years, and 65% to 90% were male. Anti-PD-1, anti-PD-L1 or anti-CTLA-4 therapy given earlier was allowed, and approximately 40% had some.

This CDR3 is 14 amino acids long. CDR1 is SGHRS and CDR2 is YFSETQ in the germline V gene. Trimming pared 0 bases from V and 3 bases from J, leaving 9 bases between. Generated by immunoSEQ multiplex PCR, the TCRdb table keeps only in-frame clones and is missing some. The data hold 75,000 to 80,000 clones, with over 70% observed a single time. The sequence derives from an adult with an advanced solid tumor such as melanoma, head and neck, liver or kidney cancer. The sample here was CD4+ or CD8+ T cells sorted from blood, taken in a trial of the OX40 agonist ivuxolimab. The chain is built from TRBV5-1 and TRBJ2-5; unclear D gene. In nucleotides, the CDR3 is TGCGCCAGCAGCTTGGGCCTAGGAGAAGAGACCCAGTACTTC. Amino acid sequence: CASSLGLGEETQYF. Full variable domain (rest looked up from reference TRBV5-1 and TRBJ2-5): KAGVTQTPRYLIKTRGQQVTLSCSPISGHRSVSWYQQTPGQGLQFLFEYFSETQRNKGNFPGRFSGRQFSNSRSEMNVSTLELGDSALYLCASSLGLGEETQYFGPGTRLLVL.